The 15 T cell receptor beta chains below all came from one sample that was sequenced in a study of blood T cells in healthy people across ages. The second PCR ran about 6 to 12 cycles with a sample-barcoded 5' primer and J-beta primers. A single record per CDR3 protein comes from TCRdb applying MiXCR to the 5' RACE reads. The sample comprises 600,000 to 850,000 distinct CDR3 sequences, roughly 25% of which are singletons, and 9.4% rests with the top ten. The same sample was also used in a study of T cells of mothers and their children.

Sequencing was carried out using blood. These receptors came from a boy under 18 in good health.

The sample holds a few counts of this clonotype. The chain links TRBV6-5 to TRBJ2-5, with D possibly being TRBD1 or TRBD2 (5 bases each). The germline gives CDR1 MNHEY, CDR2 SVGAGI. The CDR3 is 15 amino acids. Trimming removed 2 bases from V and 5 bases from J, with 15 bases in between. Here the CDR3 DNA reads TGTGCCAGCAGTTACGGGACCTCTCGCAGGGAGACCCAGTACTTC. Its translation is CASSYGTSRRETQYF.

This clonotype was observed a handful of times. This chain links TRBV29-1 with TRBJ2-7; 7 nucleotides line up with TRBD1. Unmatched junction bases numbered 3, after V lost 0 bases and J lost 1 base. The CDR3 covers 14 residues. Germline-derived CDR1 and CDR2 are SQVTM and ANQGSEA. CDR3 residues: CSVEDLQGSYEQYF. CDR3 in DNA: TGCAGCGTTGAAGATTTACAGGGGTCCTACGAGCAGTACTTC.

This clonotype has just a few counts. The V and J genes are TRBV18 and TRBJ2-2; TRBD1 matches at 7 bases. This CDR3 comprises 16 residues. Germline CDR1 and CDR2: KGHSH and LQKENI. After removal of 0 bases from V and 2 bases from J, the junction contained 3 bases not matched to a gene. CDR3 sequence (DNA): TGTGCCAGCTCACCACCGGGACAGACCAACACCGGGGAGCTGTTTTTT. Translation: CASSPPGQTNTGELFF.

This clonotype has a handful of counts. CDR3 residues: CASSLPGTDYGYTF. CDR3 nucleotide sequence: TGTGCCAGCAGCTTACCCGGGACAGACTATGGCTACACCTTC. J is TRBJ1-2 and V is TRBV7-9, with 7 nucleotides matching TRBD1. Germline CDR1 SEHNR, CDR2 FQNEAQ (reference sequence). The CDR3 covers 14 residues. V dropped 2 bases and J dropped 3; count of bases not matched to a gene: 3.

This clonotype was detected a few times. The chain links TRBV5-1 to TRBJ2-5; D is perhaps TRBD1 (5 bases). Germline CDR1 is SGHRS and CDR2 is YFSETQ. The CDR3 spans 14 residues. The V end was cut by 5 bases, the J end by 1 base, with 12 bases between. The CDR3 is CASRVTGSQETQYF. In nucleotides, the CDR3 is TGCGCCAGCAGGGTTACAGGTTCCCAAGAGACCCAGTACTTC.

V gene TRBV29-1 combines with J gene TRBJ2-3; 11 positions agree with TRBD2. J lost 1 base, V lost 8 bases, and 11 bases had no gene match. The germline V gene encodes CDR1 SQVTM and CDR2 ANQGSEA. The CDR3 spans 16 residues. The CDR3 nucleotides read TGCAGCATAATCGTCGGGACTAGCGGCGGCACAGATACGCAGTATTTT. Its translation: CSIIVGTSGGTDTQYF.

This chain uses TRBV20-1 with TRBJ2-3, with 7 bases aligning to TRBD2. Germline V gene lookup returns CDR1 DFQATT and CDR2 SNEGSKA (reference sequence). V lost 3 bases and J lost 9; bases outside the gene matches: 12. The CDR3 totals 14 residues. CDR3 loop: CSASAVSGDRTQYF. CDR3 nucleotides: TGCAGTGCTAGCGCTGTAAGCGGGGATCGGACGCAGTATTTT.

The sample holds many counts of this clonotype. This chain uses TRBV7-2 with TRBJ2-5; TRBD2 matches 8 bases. Germline V CDR1 and CDR2: SGHTA, FQGNSA. This CDR3 is built from 12 residues. With 7 bases clipped from V and 9 bases from J, the junction kept 7 bases outside the gene matches. The DNA of the CDR3 is TGTGCCAGCACCGATAGCGGGGCCGCCCAGTACTTC. Its protein is CASTDSGAAQYF.

This chain links TRBV20-1 with TRBJ2-5; 14 nucleotides line up with TRBD2. Judging by the DNA end, TRBJ2-1 fits better; the J call may be wrong. Germline lookup yields CDR1 DFQATT and CDR2 SNEGSKA (reference sequence). The CDR3 consists of 14 residues. The CDR3 bases are TGCAGTGCGGCCGGGACTAGCGGGAGAGATGAGCAGTTCTTC. Protein sequence: CSAAGTSGRDEQFF.

Only a few counts were recorded for this clonotype. The V call is TRBV24-1, the J call TRBJ2-2; D possibly corresponds to TRBD2 (5 bases). V was clipped by 1 base and J by 7 bases, with 12 bases between them. There are 15 residues in the CDR3. CDR1 KGHDR and CDR2 SFDVKD come from the germline V gene. This chain's CDR3 is CATSDFALGSGELFF. CDR3 in DNA: TGTGCCACCAGTGATTTCGCGCTTGGGAGCGGGGAGCTGTTTTTT.

The CDR3 DNA sequence: TGTGCCACCAGCAGAGTCGTCACTAATGAAAAACTGTTTTTT. As protein: CATSRVVTNEKLFF. The rearrangement joins TRBV15 to TRBJ1-4, with D unresolved. Germline CDR1 and CDR2: LNHNV and YYDKDF (reference sequence). The ends were cut back, 1 base at V and 2 bases at J, with 5 bases in the middle. This CDR3 contains 14 residues.

Only a few counts were recorded for this clonotype. The CDR3 coding sequence is TGTGCCAGCCTTGGGGGGCTCAAGGAAAAACTGTTTTTT. Translating gives CASLGGLKEKLFF. The V gene is TRBV12-3 or TRBV12-4, the J gene TRBJ1-4, with a tentative D call TRBD1 (6 bases). V dropped 8 bases and J dropped 8 bases, with 15 bases sitting between them. The CDR3 consists of 13 residues.

This clonotype was detected a few times. CDR3 in DNA: TGTGCCAGTTCGTCTTATGGCTACACCTTC. Protein product: CASSSYGYTF. The J gene is TRBJ1-2, the V gene TRBV6-1, with no clear D. Trimming pared 9 bases from V and 5 bases from J, leaving 7 bases between. From germline, CDR1 is MNHNS and CDR2 SASEGT. There are 10 residues in the CDR3.

The chain joins TRBV29-1 to TRBJ1-2, with D tentatively TRBD1 (6 bases). Trimming left V 3 bases short and J 2 bases short, with 10 bases between. In germline, CDR1 is SQVTM, CDR2 ANQGSEA. The CDR3 is made up of 13 amino acids. DNA of the CDR3: TGCAGCGTTGACGGGGGCAGAAACTATGGCTACACCTTC. Translated: CSVDGGRNYGYTF.

The chain has TRBV28 and TRBJ2-1; no definite D call. Per germline, CDR1 MDHEN and CDR2 SYDVKM. There are 16 residues in the CDR3. The V and J ends lost 2 bases and 0 bases respectively, with 11 bases between them. The CDR3 is CASSLPGSNSYNEQFF. CDR3 nucleotides: TGTGCCAGCAGTTTACCTGGGTCGAACTCCTACAATGAGCAGTTCTTC.